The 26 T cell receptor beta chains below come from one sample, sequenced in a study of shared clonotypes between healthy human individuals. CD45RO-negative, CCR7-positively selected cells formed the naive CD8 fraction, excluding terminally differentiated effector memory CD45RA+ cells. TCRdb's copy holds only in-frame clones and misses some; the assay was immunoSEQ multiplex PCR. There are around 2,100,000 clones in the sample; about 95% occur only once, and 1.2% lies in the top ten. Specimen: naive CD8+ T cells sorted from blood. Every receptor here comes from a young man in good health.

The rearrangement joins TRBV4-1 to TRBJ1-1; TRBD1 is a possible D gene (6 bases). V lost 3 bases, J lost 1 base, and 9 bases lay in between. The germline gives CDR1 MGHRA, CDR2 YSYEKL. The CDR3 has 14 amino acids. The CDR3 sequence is CASSHSGENTEAFF. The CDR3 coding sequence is TGCGCCAGCAGCCATTCAGGGGAGAACACTGAAGCTTTCTTT.

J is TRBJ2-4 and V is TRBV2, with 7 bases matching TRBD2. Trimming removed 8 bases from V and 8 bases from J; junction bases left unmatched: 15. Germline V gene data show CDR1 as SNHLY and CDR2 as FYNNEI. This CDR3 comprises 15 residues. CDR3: CASLPISAGRDIQYF. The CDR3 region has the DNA TGTGCCAGCCTCCCCATTTCAGCGGGACGGGACATTCAGTACTTC.

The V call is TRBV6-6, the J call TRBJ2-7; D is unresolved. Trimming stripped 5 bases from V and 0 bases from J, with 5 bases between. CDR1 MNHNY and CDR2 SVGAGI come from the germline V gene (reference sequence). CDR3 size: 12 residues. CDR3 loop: CASSPLSYEQYF. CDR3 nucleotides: TGTGCCAGCAGTCCACTCTCCTACGAGCAGTACTTC.

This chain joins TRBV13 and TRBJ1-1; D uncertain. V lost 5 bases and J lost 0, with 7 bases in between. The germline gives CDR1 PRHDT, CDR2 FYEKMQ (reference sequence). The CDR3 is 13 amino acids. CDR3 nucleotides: TGTGCCAGCAGCACCGGGATGAACACTGAAGCTTTCTTT. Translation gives CASSTGMNTEAFF.

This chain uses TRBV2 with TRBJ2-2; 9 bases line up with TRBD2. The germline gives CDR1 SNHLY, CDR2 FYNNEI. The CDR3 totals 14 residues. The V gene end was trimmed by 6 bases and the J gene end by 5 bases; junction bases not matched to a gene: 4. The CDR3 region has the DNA TGTGCCAGCAGCGGACTAGCGAGGACCGGGGAGCTGTTTTTT. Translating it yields CASSGLARTGELFF.

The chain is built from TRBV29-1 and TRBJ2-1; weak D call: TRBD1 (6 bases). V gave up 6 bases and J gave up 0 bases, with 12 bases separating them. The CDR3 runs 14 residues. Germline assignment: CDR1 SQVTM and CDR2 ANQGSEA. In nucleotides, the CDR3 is TGCAGCGTCATACAGGGATTCTCCTACAATGAGCAGTTCTTC. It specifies CSVIQGFSYNEQFF.

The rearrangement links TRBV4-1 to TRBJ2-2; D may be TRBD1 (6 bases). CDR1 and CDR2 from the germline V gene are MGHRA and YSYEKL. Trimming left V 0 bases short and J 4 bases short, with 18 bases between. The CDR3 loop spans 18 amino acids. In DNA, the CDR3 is TGCGCCAGCAGCCAAGATGAGGGTCGGACAGAGGCCACCGGGGAGCTGTTTTTT. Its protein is CASSQDEGRTEATGELFF.

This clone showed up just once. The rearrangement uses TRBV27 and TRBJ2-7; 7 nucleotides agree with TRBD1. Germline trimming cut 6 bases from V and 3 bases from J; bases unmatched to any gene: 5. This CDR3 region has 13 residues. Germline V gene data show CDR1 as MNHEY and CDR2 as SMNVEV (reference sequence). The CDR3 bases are TGTGCCAGCAGCCAGACAGGGTACTACGAGCAGTACTTC. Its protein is CASSQTGYYEQYF.

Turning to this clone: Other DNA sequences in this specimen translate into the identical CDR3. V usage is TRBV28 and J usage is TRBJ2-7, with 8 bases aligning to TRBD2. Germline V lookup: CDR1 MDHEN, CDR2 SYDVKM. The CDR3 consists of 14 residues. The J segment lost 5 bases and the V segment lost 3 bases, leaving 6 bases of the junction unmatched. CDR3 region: CASSFRGGRNEQYF. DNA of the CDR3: TGTGCCAGCAGTTTCCGCGGGGGGAGGAACGAGCAGTACTTC.

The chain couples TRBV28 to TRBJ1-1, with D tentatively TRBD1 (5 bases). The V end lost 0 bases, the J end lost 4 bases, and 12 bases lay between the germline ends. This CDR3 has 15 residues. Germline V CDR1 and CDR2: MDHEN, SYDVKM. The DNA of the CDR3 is TGTGCCAGCAGTTTATGGTCCGGGGCCGTCACTGAAGCTTTCTTT. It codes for CASSLWSGAVTEAFF.

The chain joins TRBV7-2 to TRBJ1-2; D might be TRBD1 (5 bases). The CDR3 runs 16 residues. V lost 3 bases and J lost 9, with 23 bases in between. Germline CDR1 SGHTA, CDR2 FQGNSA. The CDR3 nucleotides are TGTGCCAGCAGCTTTGAGGGGCTTCAGACCAGTACTAGCTACACCTTC. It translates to CASSFEGLQTSTSYTF.

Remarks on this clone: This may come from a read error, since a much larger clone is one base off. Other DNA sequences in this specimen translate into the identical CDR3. DNA of the CDR3: TGTGCCAGCAGCTTAGGACAGAACACTGAAGCTTTCTTT. Its translation is CASSLGQNTEAFF. The chain recombines TRBV13 with TRBJ1-1, with unresolved D. Germline-derived CDR1 and CDR2 are PRHDT and FYEKMQ (reference sequence). With 0 bases removed from V and 1 base from J, the gap between germline ends came to 3 bases. This CDR3 region has 13 residues.

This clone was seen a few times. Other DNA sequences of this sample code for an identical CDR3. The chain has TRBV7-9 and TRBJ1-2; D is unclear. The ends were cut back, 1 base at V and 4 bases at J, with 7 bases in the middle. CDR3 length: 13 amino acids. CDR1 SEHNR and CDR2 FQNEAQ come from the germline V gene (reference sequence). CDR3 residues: CASSLVGSYGYTF. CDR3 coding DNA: TGTGCCAGCAGCTTAGTAGGGAGCTATGGCTACACCTTC.

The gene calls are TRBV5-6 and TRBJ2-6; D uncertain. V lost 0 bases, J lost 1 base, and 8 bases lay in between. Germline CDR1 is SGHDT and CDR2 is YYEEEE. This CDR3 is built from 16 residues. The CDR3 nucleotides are TGTGCCAGCAGCTTGGACAGCCTATCTGGGGCCAACGTCCTGACTTTC. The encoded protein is CASSLDSLSGANVLTF. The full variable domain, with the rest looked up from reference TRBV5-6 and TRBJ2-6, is DAGVTQSPTHLIKTRGQQVTLRCSPKSGHDTVSWYQQALGQGPQFIFQYYEEEERQRGNFPDRFSGHQFPNYSSELNVNALLLGDSALYLCASSLDSLSGANVLTFGAGSRLTVL.

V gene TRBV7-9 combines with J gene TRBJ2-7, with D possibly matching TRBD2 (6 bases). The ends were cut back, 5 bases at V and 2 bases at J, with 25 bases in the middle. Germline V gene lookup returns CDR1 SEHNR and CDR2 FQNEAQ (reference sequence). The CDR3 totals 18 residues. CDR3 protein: CASSDYLGPGVPTYEQYF. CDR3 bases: TGTGCCAGCAGCGATTACCTCGGTCCGGGGGTACCGACCTACGAGCAGTACTTC.

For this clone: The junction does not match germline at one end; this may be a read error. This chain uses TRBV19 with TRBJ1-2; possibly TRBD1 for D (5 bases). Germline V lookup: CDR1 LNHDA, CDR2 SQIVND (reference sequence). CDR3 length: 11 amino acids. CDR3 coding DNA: TGTGCCAGTAGTATAGACTCCAGGGAAGTCTTC. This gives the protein CASSIDSREVF.

CDR3 sequence (DNA): TGTGCCAGCAGCTTAACGGTCACTGAAGCTTTCTTT. This translates into CASSLTVTEAFF. The rearrangement joins TRBV7-9 to TRBJ1-1; no definite D call. Germline CDR1 SEHNR, CDR2 FQNEAQ (reference sequence). V lost 2 bases to trimming and J lost 4 bases, with 5 bases between them. The CDR3 covers 12 residues.

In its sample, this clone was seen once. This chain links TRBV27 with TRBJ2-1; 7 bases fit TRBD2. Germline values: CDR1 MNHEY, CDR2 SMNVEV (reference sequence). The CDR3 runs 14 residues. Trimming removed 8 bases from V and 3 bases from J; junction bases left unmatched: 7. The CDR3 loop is CASGGGLFYNEQFF. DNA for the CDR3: TGTGCCAGCGGGGGGGGACTCTTCTACAATGAGCAGTTCTTC.

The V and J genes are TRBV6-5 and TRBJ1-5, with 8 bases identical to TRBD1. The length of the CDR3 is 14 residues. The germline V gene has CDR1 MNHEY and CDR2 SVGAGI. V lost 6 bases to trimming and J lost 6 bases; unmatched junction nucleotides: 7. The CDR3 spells CASSDRGTRQPQHF. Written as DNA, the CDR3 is TGTGCCAGCAGCGACAGGGGAACGCGTCAGCCCCAGCATTTT.

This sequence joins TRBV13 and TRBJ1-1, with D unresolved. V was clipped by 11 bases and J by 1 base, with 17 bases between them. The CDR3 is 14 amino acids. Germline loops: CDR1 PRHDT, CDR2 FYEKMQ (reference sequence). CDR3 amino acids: CADGKGAPNTEAFF. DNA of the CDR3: TGTGCCGATGGAAAGGGTGCCCCGAACACTGAAGCTTTCTTT. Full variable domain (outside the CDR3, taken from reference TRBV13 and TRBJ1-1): AAGVIQSPRHLIKEKRETATLKCYPIPRHDTVYWYQQGPGQDPQFLISFYEKMQSDKGSIPDRFSAQQFSDYHSELNMSSLELGDSALYFCADGKGAPNTEAFFGQGTRLTVV.

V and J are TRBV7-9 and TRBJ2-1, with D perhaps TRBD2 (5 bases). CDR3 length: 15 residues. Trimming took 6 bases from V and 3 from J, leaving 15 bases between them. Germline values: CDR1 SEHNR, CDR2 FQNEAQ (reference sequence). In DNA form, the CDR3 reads TGTGCCAGCAGTTCCGTCTCGGGATTCTACAATGAGCAGTTCTTC. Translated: CASSSVSGFYNEQFF.

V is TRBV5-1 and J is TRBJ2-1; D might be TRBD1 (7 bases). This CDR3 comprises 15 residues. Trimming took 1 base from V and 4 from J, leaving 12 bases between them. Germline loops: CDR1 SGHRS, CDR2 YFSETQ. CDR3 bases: TGCGCCAGCAGCTTGTCGCAGGGGGGTTACAATGAGCAGTTCTTC. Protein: CASSLSQGGYNEQFF.

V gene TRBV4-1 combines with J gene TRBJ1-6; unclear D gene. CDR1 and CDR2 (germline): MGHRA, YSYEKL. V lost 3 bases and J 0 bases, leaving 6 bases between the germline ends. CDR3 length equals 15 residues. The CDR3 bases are TGCGCCAGCAGCCAGCGTAGCTCCTATAATTCACCCCTCCACTTT. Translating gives CASSQRSSYNSPLHF.

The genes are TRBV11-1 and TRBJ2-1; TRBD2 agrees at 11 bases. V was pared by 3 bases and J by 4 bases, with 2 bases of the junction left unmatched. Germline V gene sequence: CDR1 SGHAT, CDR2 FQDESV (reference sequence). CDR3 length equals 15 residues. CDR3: CASSLTSGVYNEQFF. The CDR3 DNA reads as TGTGCCAGCAGCTTGACTAGCGGGGTGTACAATGAGCAGTTCTTC.

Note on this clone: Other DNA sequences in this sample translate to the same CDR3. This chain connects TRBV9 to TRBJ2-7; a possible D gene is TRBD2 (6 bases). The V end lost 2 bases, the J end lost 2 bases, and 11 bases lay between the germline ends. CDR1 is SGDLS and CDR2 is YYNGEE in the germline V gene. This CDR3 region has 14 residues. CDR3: CASSVGGSPYEQYF. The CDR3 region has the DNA TGTGCCAGCAGCGTGGGGGGTAGCCCCTACGAGCAGTACTTC.

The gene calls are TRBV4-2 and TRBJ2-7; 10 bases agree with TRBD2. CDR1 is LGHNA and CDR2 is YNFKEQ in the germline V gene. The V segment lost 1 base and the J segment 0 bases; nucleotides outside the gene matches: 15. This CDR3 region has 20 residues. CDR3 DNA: TGTGCCAGCAGCCAAGCCCTTGTAGTTAGCGGGGGGTTTCTCTCCTACGAGCAGTACTTC. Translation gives CASSQALVVSGGFLSYEQYF.